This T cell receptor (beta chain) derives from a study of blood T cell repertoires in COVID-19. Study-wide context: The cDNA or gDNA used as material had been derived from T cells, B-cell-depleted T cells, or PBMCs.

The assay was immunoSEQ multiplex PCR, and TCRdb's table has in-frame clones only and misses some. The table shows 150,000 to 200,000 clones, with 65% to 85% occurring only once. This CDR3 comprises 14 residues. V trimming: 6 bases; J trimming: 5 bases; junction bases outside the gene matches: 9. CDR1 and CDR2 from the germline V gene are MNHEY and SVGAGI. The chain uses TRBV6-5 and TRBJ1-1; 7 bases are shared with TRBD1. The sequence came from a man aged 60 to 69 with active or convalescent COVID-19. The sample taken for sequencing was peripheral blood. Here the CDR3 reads CASSVESGGTEAFF. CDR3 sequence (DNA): TGTGCCAGCAGCGTGGAATCAGGGGGGACTGAAGCTTTCTTT.